This is a list of T cell receptor beta chains from one sample in a study of cytomegalovirus exposure and HLA in healthy donors. TCRdb's table, derived via immunoSEQ multiplex PCR, lists solely in-frame clones and lacks some. The sample records 150,000 to 200,000 clones, more than 65% being singletons. Sequencing was carried out using PBMCs. The receptors shown here come from a man over 45 in good health and CMV-seropositive. The CDR3 runs from the conserved cysteine through the conserved F or W. D genes are given only for firm matches. Size is omitted from some rows. Given values are once, few, many or a class for expanded clones.

clone size: .
V gene: TRBV30
CDR3 length: 13
J gene: TRBJ2-5
D gene: TRBD1
CDR3 DNA: TGTGCCTGCGACAGGGGAAGGGGAGAGACCCAGTACTTC
CDR3 protein: CACDRGRGETQYF

clone size: .
V gene: TRBV5-1
CDR3 length: 16
J gene: TRBJ2-3
D gene: TRBD2
CDR3 DNA: TGCGCCAGCAGCTTGGAGCGGGAGGGGGGGCCAGATACGCAGTATTTT
CDR3 protein: CASSLEREGGPDTQYF

clone size: .
V gene: TRBV5-8
CDR3 length: 14
J gene: TRBJ1-5
D gene: TRBD1
CDR3 DNA: TGTGCCAGCAGCCGACAGGGTAGCAATCAGCCCCAGCATTTT
CDR3 protein: CASSRQGSNQPQHF

clone size: .
V gene: TRBV27
CDR3 length: 15
J gene: TRBJ1-2
D gene: .
CDR3 DNA: TGTGCCAGCAGTCACTTCCGGGGGGGACTCTATGGCTACACCTTC
CDR3 protein: CASSHFRGGLYGYTF

clone size: .
V gene: TRBV2
CDR3 length: 15
J gene: TRBJ2-2
D gene: .
CDR3 DNA: TGTGCCAGCAGTGGAGGCCTAGCAGAGACCGGGGAGCTGTTTTTT
CDR3 protein: CASSGGLAETGELFF

clone size: .
V gene: TRBV2
CDR3 length: 15
J gene: TRBJ2-5
D gene: TRBD2
CDR3 DNA: TGTGCCAGCATTGGGACTAGCGGCCGCCAAGAGACCCAGTACTTC
CDR3 protein: CASIGTSGRQETQYF

clone size: .
V gene: TRBV27
CDR3 length: 14
J gene: TRBJ2-3
D gene: TRBD1
CDR3 DNA: TGTGCCAGCAGAATCAGGGGGCAGTTTGATACGCAGTATTTT
CDR3 protein: CASRIRGQFDTQYF

clone size: .
V gene: TRBV5-1
CDR3 length: 15
J gene: TRBJ2-2
D gene: .
CDR3 DNA: TGCGCCAGCAGCTTGGCCGGGGGGAACACCGGGGAGCTGTTTTTT
CDR3 protein: CASSLAGGNTGELFF

clone size: .
V gene: TRBV5-3
CDR3 length: 13
J gene: TRBJ2-1
D gene: .
CDR3 DNA: TGTGCCAGAAGCTGCGGCTTAGACAATGAGCAGTTCTTC
CDR3 protein: CARSCGLDNEQFF

clone size: few
V gene: TRBV29-1
CDR3 length: 13
J gene: TRBJ2-7
D gene: .
CDR3 DNA: TGCAGCGTTGTCGTGCGGGACTCCTACGAGCAGTACTTC
CDR3 protein: CSVVVRDSYEQYF